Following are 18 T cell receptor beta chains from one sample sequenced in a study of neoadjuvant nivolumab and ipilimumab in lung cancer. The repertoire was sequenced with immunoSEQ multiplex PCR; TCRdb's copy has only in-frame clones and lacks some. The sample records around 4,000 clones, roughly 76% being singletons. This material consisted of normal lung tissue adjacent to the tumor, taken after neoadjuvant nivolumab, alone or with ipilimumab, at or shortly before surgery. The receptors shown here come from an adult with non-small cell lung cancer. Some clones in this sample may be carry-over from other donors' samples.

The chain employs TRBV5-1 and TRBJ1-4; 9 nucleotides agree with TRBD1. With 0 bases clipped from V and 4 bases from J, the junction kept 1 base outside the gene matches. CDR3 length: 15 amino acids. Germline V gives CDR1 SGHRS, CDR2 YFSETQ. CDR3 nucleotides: TGCGCCAGCAGCTTGGCGGGACAGGGTAATGAAAAACTGTTTTTT. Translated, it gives CASSLAGQGNEKLFF.

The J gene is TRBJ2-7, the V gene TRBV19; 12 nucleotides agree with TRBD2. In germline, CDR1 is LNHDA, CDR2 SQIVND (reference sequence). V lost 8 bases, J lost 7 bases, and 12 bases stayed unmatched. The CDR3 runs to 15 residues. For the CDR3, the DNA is TGTGCCAGTTCGTTTCGACTAGCGGGAGATGAAGAGCAGTACTTC. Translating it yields CASSFRLAGDEEQYF.

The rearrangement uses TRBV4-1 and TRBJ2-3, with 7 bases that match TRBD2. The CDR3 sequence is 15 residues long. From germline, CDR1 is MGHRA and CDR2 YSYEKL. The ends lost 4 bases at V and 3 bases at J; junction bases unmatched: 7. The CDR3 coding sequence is TGCGCCAGCAGCCCCGATGGGGAGGGTACAGATACGCAGTATTTT. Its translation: CASSPDGEGTDTQYF.

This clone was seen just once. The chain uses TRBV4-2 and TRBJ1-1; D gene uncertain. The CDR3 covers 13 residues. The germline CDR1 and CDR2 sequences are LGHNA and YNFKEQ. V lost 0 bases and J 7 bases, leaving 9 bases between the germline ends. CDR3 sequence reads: CASSQDTVSEAFF. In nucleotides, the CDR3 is TGTGCCAGCAGCCAAGATACGGTCAGTGAAGCTTTCTTT.

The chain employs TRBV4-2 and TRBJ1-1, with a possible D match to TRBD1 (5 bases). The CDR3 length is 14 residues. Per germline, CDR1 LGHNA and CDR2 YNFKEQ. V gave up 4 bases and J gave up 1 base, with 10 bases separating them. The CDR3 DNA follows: TGTGCCAGCAGCCTGGGGGTGGGGAACACTGAAGCTTTCTTT. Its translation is CASSLGVGNTEAFF.

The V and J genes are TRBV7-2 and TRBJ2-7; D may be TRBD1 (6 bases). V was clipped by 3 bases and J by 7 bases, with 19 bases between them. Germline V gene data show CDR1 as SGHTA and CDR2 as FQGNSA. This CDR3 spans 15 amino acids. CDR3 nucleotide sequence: TGTGCCAGCAGCTTCAGCGTGGGGGCGATTGGAGAGCAGTACTTC. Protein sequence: CASSFSVGAIGEQYF.

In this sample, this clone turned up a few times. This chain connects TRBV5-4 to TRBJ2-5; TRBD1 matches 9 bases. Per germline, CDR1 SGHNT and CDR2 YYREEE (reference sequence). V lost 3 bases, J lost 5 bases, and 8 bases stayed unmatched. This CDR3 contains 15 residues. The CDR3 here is CASSSSGTGLETQYF. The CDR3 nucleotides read TGTGCCAGCAGCTCCTCCGGGACAGGGCTTGAGACCCAGTACTTC.

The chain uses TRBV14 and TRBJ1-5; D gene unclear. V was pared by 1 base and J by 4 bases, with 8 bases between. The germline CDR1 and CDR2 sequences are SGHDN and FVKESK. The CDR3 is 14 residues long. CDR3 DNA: TGTGCCAGCAGCCAAGCGACTACGAATCAGCCCCAGCATTTT. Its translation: CASSQATTNQPQHF.

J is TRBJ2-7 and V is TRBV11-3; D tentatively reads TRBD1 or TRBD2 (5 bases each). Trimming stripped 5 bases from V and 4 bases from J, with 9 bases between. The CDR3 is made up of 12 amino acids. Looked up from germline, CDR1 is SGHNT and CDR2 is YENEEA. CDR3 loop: CASSPGAYEQYF. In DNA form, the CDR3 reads TGTGCCAGCAGCCCCGGGGCTTACGAGCAGTACTTC.

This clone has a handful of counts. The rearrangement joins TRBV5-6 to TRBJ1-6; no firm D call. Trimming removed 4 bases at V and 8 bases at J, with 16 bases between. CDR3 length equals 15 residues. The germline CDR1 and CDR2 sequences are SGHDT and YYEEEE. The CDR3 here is CASSRAAGSDSPLHF. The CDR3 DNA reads TGTGCCAGCAGCCGGGCCGCGGGGAGTGATTCACCCCTCCACTTT.

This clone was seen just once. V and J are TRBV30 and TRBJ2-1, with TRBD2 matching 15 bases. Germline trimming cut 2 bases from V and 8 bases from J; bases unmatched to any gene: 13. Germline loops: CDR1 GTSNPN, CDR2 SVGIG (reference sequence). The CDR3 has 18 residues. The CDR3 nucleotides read TGTGCCTGGAGTTCCGGGACTAGCGGGAGGCCACAACCGGATGAGCAGTTCTTC. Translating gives CAWSSGTSGRPQPDEQFF.

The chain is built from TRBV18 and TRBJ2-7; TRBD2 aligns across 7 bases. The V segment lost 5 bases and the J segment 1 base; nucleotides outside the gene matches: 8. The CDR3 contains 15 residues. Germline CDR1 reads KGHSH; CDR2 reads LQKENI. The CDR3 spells CASSALGGRSYEQYF. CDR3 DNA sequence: TGTGCCAGCTCAGCCTTGGGGGGGAGGTCCTACGAGCAGTACTTC.

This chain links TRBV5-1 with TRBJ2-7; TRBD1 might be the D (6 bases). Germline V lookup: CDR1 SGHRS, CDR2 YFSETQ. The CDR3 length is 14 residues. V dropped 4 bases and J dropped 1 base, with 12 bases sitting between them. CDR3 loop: CASSRDTNSYEQYF. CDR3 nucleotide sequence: TGCGCCAGCAGCCGGGACACCAATTCCTACGAGCAGTACTTC.

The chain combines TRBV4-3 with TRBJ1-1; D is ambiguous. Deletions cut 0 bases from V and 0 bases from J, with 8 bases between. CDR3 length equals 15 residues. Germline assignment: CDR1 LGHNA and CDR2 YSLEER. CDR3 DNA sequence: TGCGCCAGCAGCCAAGACCCAGTAATGAACACTGAAGCTTTCTTT. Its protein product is CASSQDPVMNTEAFF.

The CDR3: CASTPRTDTQYF. Here the CDR3 DNA reads TGTGCCAGCACTCCTCGCACAGATACGCAGTATTTT. This chain uses TRBV11-1 with TRBJ2-3; no firm D call. The CDR3 totals 12 residues. Trimming took off 7 bases at V and 1 base at J, with 6 bases between the two ends. From germline, CDR1 is SGHAT and CDR2 FQDESV (reference sequence).

This CDR3 is CASSLSYMGQETQYF. CDR3 coding DNA: TGTGCCAGCAGCTTAAGTTATATGGGGCAAGAGACCCAGTACTTC. The chain links TRBV7-7 to TRBJ2-5; no clear D. Germline-derived CDR1 and CDR2 are SSHAT and FNYEAQ (reference sequence). The V gene lost 2 bases and the J gene lost 2 bases, with 12 bases spanning the gap. The CDR3 runs to 15 residues.

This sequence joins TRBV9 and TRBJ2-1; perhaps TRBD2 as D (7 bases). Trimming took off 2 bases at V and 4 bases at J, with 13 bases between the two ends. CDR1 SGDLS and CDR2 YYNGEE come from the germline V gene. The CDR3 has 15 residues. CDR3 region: CASSVGGGRYNEQFF. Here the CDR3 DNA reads TGTGCCAGCAGCGTGGGCGGGGGCCGGTACAATGAGCAGTTCTTC. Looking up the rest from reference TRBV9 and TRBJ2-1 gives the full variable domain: DSGVTQTPKHLITATGQRVTLRCSPRSGDLSVYWYQQSLDQGLQFLIQYYNGEERAKGNILERFSAQQFPDLHSELNLSSLELGDSALYFCASSVGGGRYNEQFFGPGTRLTVL.

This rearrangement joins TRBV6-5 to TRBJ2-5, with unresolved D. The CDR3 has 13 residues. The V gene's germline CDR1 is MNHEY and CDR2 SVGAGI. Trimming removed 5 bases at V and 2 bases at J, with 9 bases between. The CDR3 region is CASSQDLQETQYF. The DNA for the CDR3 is TGTGCCAGCAGTCAGGACCTACAAGAGACCCAGTACTTC.